This paragraph covers one T cell receptor beta chain sequence. The sample comes from a study of shared clonotypes between healthy human individuals. CDR1 and CDR2 from the germline V gene are SGHTS and YDEGEE. V dropped 4 bases and J dropped 4 bases, with 6 bases sitting between them. This CDR3 has 12 amino acids. Genomic DNA belonging to each subset was distributed in equal measure over several immunoSEQ plates. Repertoires were generated with immunoSEQ multiplex PCR, while TCRdb's copy carries only in-frame clones and drops some. The data show approximately 2,000,000 clones, with 80% to 95% seen just once and 0.37% held by the top ten.

Material for sequencing was naive CD4+ T cells from PBMCs. Regarding subset: CD45RA+ positively selected. This sequence joins TRBV5-8 and TRBJ2-1; D remains ambiguous. This TCR was sampled from a man between 18 and 29 years old in good health. Some clones in this sample may be carry-over from other donors' samples. Here the CDR3 reads CASSARYNEQFF. The CDR3 nucleotides are TGTGCCAGCAGCGCCCGTTACAATGAGCAGTTCTTC.